The 10 T cell receptor beta chains presented below share a single source sample, sequenced in a study of T cell changes during pregnancy in multiple sclerosis. The assay was immunoSEQ multiplex PCR, and TCRdb's table has in-frame clones only and misses some. In the table there are fewer than 35,000 clones, 90% of which are singletons. Sample: CD8+ T cells from peripheral blood mononuclear cells, taken in the second trimester of pregnancy. These TCRs come from a female donor with multiple sclerosis, enrolled in a pregnancy study.

The chain recombines TRBV6-4 with TRBJ2-1; D might be TRBD2 (7 bases). The CDR3 totals 17 residues. Trimming removed 0 bases from V and 4 bases from J, with 16 bases in between. Germline V gives CDR1 MRHNA, CDR2 SNTAGT. In DNA form, the CDR3 reads TGTGCCAGCAGTGACTCTCCTAGCGGAGGGGGATACAATGAGCAGTTCTTC. Translating it yields CASSDSPSGGGYNEQFF.

The V call is TRBV10-3, the J call TRBJ1-1, with a weak D call TRBD1 (5 bases). Germline-derived CDR1 and CDR2 are ENHRY and SYGVKD. Trimming removed 3 bases at V and 5 bases at J, with 13 bases between. The CDR3 extends over 14 amino acids. The CDR3 here is CAISESIGVTEAFF. Here the CDR3 DNA reads TGTGCCATCAGTGAATCAATAGGGGTAACTGAAGCTTTCTTT.

V gene TRBV7-2 combines with J gene TRBJ2-5; D may be TRBD2 (6 bases). Germline V gene sequence: CDR1 SGHTA, CDR2 FQGNSA. This CDR3 contains 12 residues. V dropped 10 bases and J dropped 7 bases, with 16 bases sitting between them. The CDR3 reads CAILEGFGTQYF. The CDR3 coding sequence is TGTGCCATCTTGGAGGGCTTCGGGACCCAGTACTTC.

The chain carries TRBV29-1 and TRBJ2-6, with D perhaps matching TRBD1 (5 bases). Germline V lookup: CDR1 SQVTM, CDR2 ANQGSEA. The CDR3 length is 15 residues. Trimming shortened V by 6 bases and J by 4 bases, and 16 bases separated the two germline ends. CDR3 in amino acids: CSVSPEGEGANVLTF. Here the CDR3 DNA reads TGCAGCGTCTCCCCGGAAGGGGAAGGGGCCAACGTCCTGACTTTC.

The rearrangement uses TRBV10-3 and TRBJ1-1; D possibly corresponds to TRBD1 (6 bases). The CDR3 is made up of 15 amino acids. Trimming stripped 6 bases from V and 0 bases from J, with 14 bases between. The V gene's germline CDR1 is ENHRY and CDR2 SYGVKD. The CDR3 nucleotides are TGTGCCATCAGGAGACAGACAGGAGTGAACACTGAAGCTTTCTTT. Residues: CAIRRQTGVNTEAFF.

This chain uses TRBV7-6 with TRBJ2-3, with D uncertain. Between the trimmed V and J ends, which lost 5 bases and 0 bases, there was a span of 12 bases. Germline CDR1 is SGHVS and CDR2 is FNYEAQ. The CDR3 has 15 amino acids. This chain's CDR3 is CASSLGRSSTDTQYF. The CDR3 nucleotides are TGTGCCAGCAGCCTGGGCCGCTCTAGCACAGATACGCAGTATTTT. Variable domain in full (rest from reference TRBV7-6 and TRBJ2-3): GAGVSQSPRYKVTKRGQDVALRCDPISGHVSLYWYRQALGQGPEFLTYFNYEAQQDKSGLPNDRFSAERPEGSISTLTIQRTEQRDSAMYRCASSLGRSSTDTQYFGPGTRLTVL.

The chain is built from TRBV10-3 and TRBJ2-1; 15 bases fit TRBD2. V lost 6 bases to trimming and J lost 9 bases; unmatched junction nucleotides: 6. Per the germline V gene, CDR1 is ENHRY and CDR2 is SYGVKD. The CDR3 sequence is 15 residues long. In DNA form, the CDR3 reads TGTGCCATCAGCCGGACTAGCGGGAGGGCCTTTGAGCAGTTCTTC. It encodes CAISRTSGRAFEQFF.

The chain employs TRBV19 and TRBJ2-3, with 9 nucleotides matching TRBD2. CDR1 and CDR2 from the germline V gene are LNHDA and SQIVND (reference sequence). V trimming: 5 bases; J trimming: 2 bases; junction bases outside the gene matches: 5. This CDR3 has 15 residues. CDR3 coding DNA: TGTGCCAGTAGTGTCGGGACTAGCTACACAGATACGCAGTATTTT. Its protein is CASSVGTSYTDTQYF.

The chain recombines TRBV6-5 with TRBJ2-7; 9 bases match TRBD1. V dropped 2 bases and J dropped 4; count of bases not matched to a gene: 6. The length of the CDR3 is 15 residues. The germline gives CDR1 MNHEY, CDR2 SVGAGI. The CDR3 reads CASSYEGQGQYEQYF. The CDR3 nucleotides are TGTGCCAGCAGTTACGAAGGACAGGGGCAATACGAGCAGTACTTC.

This clone showed up just once. This chain joins TRBV7-9 and TRBJ2-3; 9 bases align to TRBD1. From germline, CDR1 is SEHNR and CDR2 FQNEAQ (reference sequence). CDR3 size: 16 residues. J was trimmed by 0 bases and V by 5 bases; bases with no gene match: 6. CDR3 DNA sequence: TGTGCCAGCAGCCCTGGCGGACAGGGGAGCACAGATACGCAGTATTTT. This gives the protein CASSPGGQGSTDTQYF.